This entry concerns a single T cell receptor beta chain. What it recognizes is unknown. Primers for the PCR totalled 60 Vbeta and 13 Jbeta. The table came from immunoSEQ multiplex PCR; TCRdb's copy has only in-frame clones and leaves some out. Of under 200,000 clones in the sample, approximately 80% were seen once. Trimming left V 6 bases short and J 2 bases short, with 14 bases between. The V gene's germline CDR1 is ENHRY and CDR2 SYGVKD. The CDR3 has 14 amino acids. This sample was taken from a study of cytomegalovirus exposure and HLA in healthy donors. Study-wide findings and caveats: HLA-A and HLA-B allele assignments for most subjects were reportedly predicted accurately using TCR beta sequences. In a later analysis, several top co-occurrence clusters appeared linked to parvovirus B19, influenza, CMV and Epstein-Barr virus. Reportedly, a later analysis found an Asian-associated ancestry cluster had fewer N-insertions than the roughly 670-donor mean. Later work showed greater clonal expansion in HLA-associated TCR beta chains than in equally common others.

This chain connects TRBV10-3 to TRBJ2-7; possible D gene TRBD1, 5 bases. The origin of this receptor is a woman in her forties or fifties in good health and CMV-seropositive. Sample: PBMCs. This CDR3 is CAIRETDLTYEQYF. Here the CDR3 DNA reads TGTGCCATCAGGGAGACAGACCTTACCTACGAGCAGTACTTC.